Reported below is one TCR beta chain. Its antigen is unknown. The PCR employed 60 Vbeta primers together with 13 Jbeta primers. The method was immunoSEQ multiplex PCR; TCRdb's version includes in-frame clones alone and lacks a portion of them. The table lists 150,000 or so clones. This entry is derived from a study of cytomegalovirus exposure and HLA in healthy donors. Study-wide background: Ancestry clustering placed more than 80% of 300 to 400 genotyped donors in the Caucasian-associated cluster. Study-level points and caveats: Cytomegalovirus-associated status was assigned to approximately 160 TCR beta chains. Reported performance of the classifier showed diagnosis of cytomegalovirus status with high specificity and sensitivity.

The clonotype was recovered from a man between 18 and 35 years old in good health and CMV-seronegative. Sequenced sample: PBMCs.

The CDR3: CASSFFGATGLLDTIYF. CDR3 DNA: TGTGCCAGCAGCTTTTTTGGGGCGACAGGGCTGTTGGACACCATATATTTT. The J gene is TRBJ1-3, the V gene TRBV7-7; 7 bases are a match to TRBD1. CDR3 length: 17 residues. The trim removed 3 bases at V and 8 bases at J, leaving 16 bases unmatched. Germline CDR1 reads SSHAT; CDR2 reads FNYEAQ (reference sequence).